This section outlines one T cell receptor beta chain sequence together with its context. This clonotype turned up a few times. Its antigen is not yet known. Base qualities are not provided; no much larger clone lies one nucleotide away. The CDR3, cysteine through phenylalanine, is 14 amino acids long. Kept here is only the CDR3 DNA, which spans 42 bases and is read in frame from base 1. The germline V gene encodes CDR1 PRHDT and CDR2 FYEKMQ (reference sequence). At the junction V is shortened by 5 bases and J by 6 bases, with 16 bases in between. The data belong to a study of T cell repertoires in cytomegalovirus infection (dated by TCRdb to about 2019). Regarding the complete study: The HLA type of each donor mattered for the analysis, because public TCR beta signatures pointed to carriage of CMV infection along with the matching HLA type.

Overall results and qualifications from the work: Carriers of CMV infection plus the relevant HLA type were discriminated by the cumulative frequency of public TCR beta family members in the study cohort and in an independent roughly 370-donor cohort. The ex vivo response was dominated by HLA-C-restricted CMV-specific TCR beta clonotypes, which also provided the single most frequent clonotype in two of eight donors.

The instrument was an Illumina HiSeq 1500. TCRdb handled the public reads itself, with Q25 trimming in fastp and clone calling in MiXCR, and kept productive beta chains. CDR3 protein duplicates are merged, each entry listing the most common genes and DNA. Counted in this sample were about 180,000 distinct CDR3 sequences; 13% to 15% of them appeared once. The top ten hold around 27% of the sample. The clonotype originates from a human donor in good health (CMV status not recorded). Some clones in this sample may be carry-over from other donors' samples. Recombination joined TRBV13 with TRBJ1-2, with an unclear D gene assignment. Sequencing input: PBMCs. This receptor carries the CDR3 CASSLIYGIDGYTF. The DNA reads as follows: TGTGCCAGCAGCCTCATCTACGGGATCGATGGCTACACCTTC.